What follows are 22 T cell receptor beta chains derived from one specimen sequenced in a study of beta chain features in type 1 diabetes. Expressed TCRB transcripts were sequenced after all isolated RNA was converted to cDNA. This table comes from immunoSEQ multiplex PCR, and its TCRdb copy is limited to in-frame clones, with some not included. The sample yields 140,000 to 150,000 clones, around 51% seen once. Material: Tregs from blood. These receptors were obtained from a man younger than 30 in good health.

The chain has TRBV27 and TRBJ1-4; the D is unclear. Between the trimmed V and J ends, which lost 5 bases and 1 base, there was a span of 29 bases. CDR1 is MNHEY and CDR2 is SMNVEV in the germline V gene (reference sequence). This CDR3 has 21 residues. CDR3 amino acids: CASSPRVGRGLGKQTNEKLFF. CDR3 nucleotides: TGTGCCAGCAGTCCTCGAGTCGGTCGAGGGTTAGGAAAGCAAACTAATGAAAAACTGTTTTTT.

This clone was counted only a few times. This chain joins TRBV5-1 and TRBJ2-1; 7 bases are shared with TRBD2. The length of the CDR3 is 15 residues. The germline gives CDR1 SGHRS, CDR2 YFSETQ. The trim removed 4 bases at V and 8 bases at J, leaving 12 bases unmatched. CDR3: CASSMTSLSFDEQFF. The CDR3, as DNA: TGCGCCAGCAGCATGACTAGCCTCTCCTTTGATGAGCAGTTCTTC.

The chain has TRBV30 and TRBJ1-5; the D is unclear. V lost 0 bases to trimming and J lost 11 bases, with 11 bases between them. CDR1 and CDR2 from the germline V gene are GTSNPN and SVGIG (reference sequence). This CDR3 comprises 12 residues. CDR3 residues: CAWSVRSGTQHF. DNA for the CDR3: TGTGCCTGGAGTGTACGGTCAGGTACCCAGCATTTT.

Notes on this clone: The junction shows a germline mismatch at one end, possibly a read error. The chain has TRBV29-1 and TRBJ2-5; 7 nucleotides match TRBD1. CDR3 length: 14 amino acids. The V gene's germline CDR1 is SQVTM and CDR2 ANQGSEA. The DNA for the CDR3 is TGCAACGTTGGAACGTACAGGGGAACCGTGACCCAGTACTTC. Its protein product is CNVGTYRGTVTQYF. Full variable domain (outside the CDR3, taken from reference TRBV29-1 and TRBJ2-5): SAVISQKPSRDICQRGTSLTIQCQVDSQVTMMFWYRQQPGQSLTLIATANQGSEATYESGFVIDKFPISRPNLTFSTLTVSNMSPEDSSIYLCNVGTYRGTVTQYFGPGTRLLVL.

The chain links TRBV10-3 to TRBJ2-1; weak D call: TRBD2 (5 bases). Germline CDR1 is ENHRY and CDR2 is SYGVKD. Trimming took off 2 bases at V and 4 bases at J, with 6 bases between the two ends. The CDR3 is made up of 13 amino acids. The chain's CDR3 is CAISEGLYNEQFF. CDR3 DNA sequence: TGTGCCATCAGTGAGGGACTTTACAATGAGCAGTTCTTC.

The chain couples TRBV5-6 to TRBJ2-5; 10 bases match TRBD1. The DNA end is a closer match to TRBJ2-7, so the J assignment may be wrong. Germline V gives CDR1 SGHDT, CDR2 YYEEEE. This CDR3 has 15 residues. DNA of the CDR3: TGTGCCAGCAGCTTTCAATGGGACAGGGGCTACGAGCAGTACTTC. This sequence encodes CASSFQWDRGYEQYF.

The chain couples TRBV6-6 to TRBJ2-7; 8 bases line up with TRBD1. The junction had 5 bases not matched to a gene; V was cut back by 7 bases and J by 9 bases. This CDR3 spans 11 amino acids. Germline-derived CDR1 and CDR2 are MNHNY and SVGAGI (reference sequence). CDR3 nucleotides: TGTGCCAGCACGACAGGGGTGGTGCAGTACTTC. Protein: CASTTGVVQYF.

This clone has just a few counts. The rearrangement uses TRBV29-1 and TRBJ2-1, with D unclear. Per germline, CDR1 SQVTM and CDR2 ANQGSEA. This CDR3 is 13 amino acids long. Between the trimmed V and J ends, which lost 7 bases and 0 bases, there was a span of 10 bases. CDR3 amino acids: CSARSRSYNEQFF. CDR3 coding DNA: TGCAGCGCGCGGTCGCGCTCCTACAATGAGCAGTTCTTC.

The J gene is TRBJ2-1, the V gene TRBV5-1; tentative D call: TRBD2 (7 bases). CDR1 is SGHRS, CDR2 YFSETQ, per germline. The CDR3 covers 14 residues. Trimming took off 4 bases at V and 8 bases at J, with 16 bases between the two ends. CDR3 sequence (DNA): TGCGCCAGCAGCCCGGGGGGCCGGCACGATGAGCAGTTCTTC. Translation: CASSPGGRHDEQFF. Filled out from reference TRBV5-1 and TRBJ2-1, the complete variable domain reads KAGVTQTPRYLIKTRGQQVTLSCSPISGHRSVSWYQQTPGQGLQFLFEYFSETQRNKGNFPGRFSGRQFSNSRSEMNVSTLELGDSALYLCASSPGGRHDEQFFGPGTRLTVL.

CDR3 sequence reads: CSVRTGKGQPQHF. The DNA of the CDR3 is TGCAGCGTCAGGACAGGGAAAGGTCAGCCCCAGCATTTT. The V and J genes are TRBV29-1 and TRBJ1-5; TRBD1 matches 8 bases. J gave up 6 bases and V 6 bases, and 7 bases lay outside the gene matches. The CDR3 consists of 13 residues. CDR1 is SQVTM, CDR2 ANQGSEA, per germline.

The chain combines TRBV9 with TRBJ2-5, with D unclear. Germline V gene sequence: CDR1 SGDLS, CDR2 YYNGEE. The CDR3 extends over 12 amino acids. Trimming left V 3 bases short and J 0 bases short, with 3 bases between. DNA of the CDR3: TGTGCCAGCAGCGCCAACCAAGAGACCCAGTACTTC. Translated, it gives CASSANQETQYF.

This chain links TRBV10-3 with TRBJ2-7; 15 nucleotides align to TRBD2. With 0 bases clipped from V and 7 bases from J, the junction kept 10 bases outside the gene matches. Germline V gene lookup returns CDR1 ENHRY and CDR2 SYGVKD. This CDR3 has 18 amino acids. The CDR3 DNA is TGTGCCATCAGTGAGTCGTGGGGACTAGCGGGAGGACGGTGGGAGCAGTACTTC. It translates to CAISESWGLAGGRWEQYF.

The rearrangement links TRBV18 to TRBJ2-5; D might be TRBD1 (7 bases). The ends were cut back, 8 bases at V and 0 bases at J, with 10 bases in the middle. CDR1 and CDR2 from the germline V gene are KGHSH and LQKENI. The CDR3 loop spans 13 amino acids. This CDR3 reads CASGGTDQETQYF. CDR3 sequence (DNA): TGTGCCAGCGGAGGGACAGACCAAGAGACCCAGTACTTC.

As concerns this clone: Because it lacks the conserved phenylalanine or tryptophan at the end, this CDR3 is likely a read error. V is TRBV5-4 and J is TRBJ1-2; D may be TRBD1 (5 bases). The CDR3 extends over 15 amino acids. Trimming left V 4 bases short and J 7 bases short, with 20 bases between. In germline, CDR1 is SGHNT, CDR2 YYREEE (reference sequence). The CDR3 reads CASSGGANFQGGYTL. As DNA, the CDR3 is TGTGCCAGCAGCGGAGGGGCGAATTTCCAAGGTGGCTACACCCTC.

J is TRBJ1-6 and V is TRBV28, with D perhaps matching TRBD1 (6 bases). V was pared by 6 bases and J by 11 bases, with 11 bases between. Germline V lookup: CDR1 MDHEN, CDR2 SYDVKM. The CDR3 extends over 12 amino acids. CDR3 in DNA: TGTGCCAGCAGAAGCAGGGGACCACCCCTCCACTTT. Amino acids: CASRSRGPPLHF.

The rearrangement links TRBV28 to TRBJ2-1; 7 bases are shared with TRBD2. J gave up 8 bases and V 7 bases, and 8 bases lay outside the gene matches. The CDR3 covers 13 residues. Per the germline V gene, CDR1 is MDHEN and CDR2 is SYDVKM. CDR3: CASTRAGRDEQFF. As DNA, the CDR3 is TGTGCCAGCACCCGAGCGGGGCGGGATGAGCAGTTCTTC. Supplemented by reference TRBV28 and TRBJ2-1, the full variable domain reads DVKVTQSSRYLVKRTGEKVFLECVQDMDHENMFWYRQDPGLGLRLIYFSYDVKMKEKGDIPEGYSVSREKKERFSLILESASTNQTSMYLCASTRAGRDEQFFGPGTRLTVL.

This clone came up a few times. The chain links TRBV28 to TRBJ2-3; TRBD2 aligns across 7 bases. V was clipped by 8 bases and J by 5 bases; unmatched bases: 13. Germline CDR1 reads MDHEN; CDR2 reads SYDVKM. CDR3 size: 15 residues. The CDR3 nucleotides read TGTGCCAGCGTCGGGGCGGGGGAACTTAGAGATACGCAGTATTTT. Its protein product is CASVGAGELRDTQYF.

The chain has TRBV10-3 and TRBJ1-2, with D perhaps matching TRBD1 (5 bases). CDR1 and CDR2 (germline): ENHRY, SYGVKD. CDR3 length equals 14 residues. V dropped 9 bases and J dropped 7 bases, with 21 bases sitting between them. The CDR3 here is CAIKPTGDVGGYTF. The CDR3 bases are TGTGCCATTAAACCAACAGGTGATGTGGGTGGCTACACCTTC.

J is TRBJ1-3 and V is TRBV7-8; D is undetermined. V shed 5 bases and J shed 2 bases, with 7 bases lying between them. CDR1 SGHVS and CDR2 FQNEAQ come from the germline V gene. The CDR3 length is 13 residues. The CDR3 loop is CASSPLAGNTIYF. As DNA, the CDR3 is TGTGCCAGCAGCCCCCTCGCTGGAAACACCATATATTTT.

About this clone: Other DNA sequences within the sample encode an identical CDR3. This rearrangement joins TRBV6-5 to TRBJ2-7; 9 nucleotides match TRBD1. J gave up 5 bases and V 2 bases, and 1 base lay outside the gene matches. Looked up from germline, CDR1 is MNHEY and CDR2 is SVGAGI. The CDR3 length is 13 residues. CDR3 sequence reads: CASSYGQGHEQYF. CDR3 nucleotide sequence: TGTGCCAGCAGTTACGGACAGGGGCACGAGCAGTACTTC.

This clone was seen a few times. The gene calls are TRBV7-2 and TRBJ1-5; tentative D call: TRBD1 (5 bases). CDR1 is SGHTA and CDR2 is FQGNSA in the germline V gene. The length of the CDR3 is 14 residues. V lost 5 bases and J 2 bases, leaving 10 bases between the germline ends. The CDR3 DNA is TGTGCCAGCAGCCCGCAGGGTGGCAATCAGCCCCAGCATTTT. Its protein product is CASSPQGGNQPQHF.

This clone was counted only a few times. The chain carries TRBV29-1 and TRBJ2-5; D is unclear. Trimming removed 0 bases at V and 3 bases at J, with 5 bases between. This CDR3 contains 12 residues. Germline CDR1 reads SQVTM; CDR2 reads ANQGSEA. CDR3: CSVEDRKETQYF. In DNA form, the CDR3 reads TGCAGCGTTGAAGACCGTAAAGAGACCCAGTACTTC.